This T cell receptor beta chain was captured in a study of cytomegalovirus exposure and HLA in healthy donors. The CDR3 totals 16 residues. Germline loops: CDR1 SGHVS, CDR2 FNYEAQ. Trimming at V came to 5 bases and at J to 2 bases, leaving 8 bases not matched to a gene. The PCR ran on 60 Vbeta and 13 Jbeta primers. The repertoire was sequenced with immunoSEQ multiplex PCR; TCRdb's copy has only in-frame clones and lacks some. The table records 150,000 to 200,000 clones, roughly 80% of them present only once. Sequenced input: PBMCs. The V call is TRBV7-6, the J call TRBJ2-3; 9 bases are a match to TRBD2. The receptor was derived from a man aged 30 to 39 in good health and CMV-seronegative. In nucleotides, the CDR3 is TGTGCCAGCAGCCAAAGCGGGAGGCCATACACAGATACGCAGTATTTT. Protein: CASSQSGRPYTDTQYF.